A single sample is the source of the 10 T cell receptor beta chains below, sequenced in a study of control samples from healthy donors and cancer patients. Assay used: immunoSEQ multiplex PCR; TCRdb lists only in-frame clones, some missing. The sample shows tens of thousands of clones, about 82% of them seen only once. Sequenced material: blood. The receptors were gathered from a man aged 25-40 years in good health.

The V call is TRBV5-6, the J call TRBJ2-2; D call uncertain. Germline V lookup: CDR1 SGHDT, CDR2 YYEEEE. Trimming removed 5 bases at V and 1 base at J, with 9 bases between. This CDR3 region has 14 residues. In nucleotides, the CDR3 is TGTGCCAGCAGAAGAGGAGAGAACACCGGGGAGCTGTTTTTT. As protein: CASRRGENTGELFF.

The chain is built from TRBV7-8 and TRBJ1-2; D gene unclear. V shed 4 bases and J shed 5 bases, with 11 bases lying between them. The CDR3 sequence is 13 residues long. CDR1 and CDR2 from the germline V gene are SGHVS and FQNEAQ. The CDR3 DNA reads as TGTGCCAGCAGCTCCCCCGAAGGATATGGCTACACCTTC. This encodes CASSSPEGYGYTF. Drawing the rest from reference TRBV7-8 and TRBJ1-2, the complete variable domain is GAGVSQSPRYKVAKRGQDVALRCDPISGHVSLFWYQQALGQGPEFLTYFQNEAQLDKSGLPSDRFFAERPEGSVSTLKIQRTQQEDSAVYLCASSSPEGYGYTFGSGTRLTVV.

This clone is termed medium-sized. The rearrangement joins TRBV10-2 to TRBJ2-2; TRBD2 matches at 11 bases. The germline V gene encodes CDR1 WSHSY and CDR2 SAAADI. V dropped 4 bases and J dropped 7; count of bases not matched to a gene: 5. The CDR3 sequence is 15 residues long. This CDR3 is CASSVAGGPSGELFF. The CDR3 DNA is TGCGCCAGCAGTGTAGCGGGGGGGCCGAGCGGGGAGCTGTTTTTT.

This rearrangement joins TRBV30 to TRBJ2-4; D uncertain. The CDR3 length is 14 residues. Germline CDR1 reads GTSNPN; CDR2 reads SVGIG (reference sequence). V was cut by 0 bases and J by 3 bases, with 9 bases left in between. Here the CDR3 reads CAWSVQSLKNIQYF. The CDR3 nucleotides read TGTGCCTGGAGTGTTCAGTCCCTCAAAAACATTCAGTACTTC.

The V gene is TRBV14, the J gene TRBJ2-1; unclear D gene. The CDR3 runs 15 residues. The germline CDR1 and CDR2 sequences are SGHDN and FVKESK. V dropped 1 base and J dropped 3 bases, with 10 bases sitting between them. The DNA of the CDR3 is TGTGCCAGCAGCCAAGTAAGGAGCCACTACAATGAGCAGTTCTTC. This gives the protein CASSQVRSHYNEQFF.

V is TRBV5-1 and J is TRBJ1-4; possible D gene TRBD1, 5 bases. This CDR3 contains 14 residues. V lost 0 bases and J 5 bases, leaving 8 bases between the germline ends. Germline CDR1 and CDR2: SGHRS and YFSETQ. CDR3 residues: CASSLEGLNEKLFF. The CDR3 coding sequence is TGCGCCAGCAGCTTGGAGGGGCTAAATGAAAAACTGTTTTTT.

The CDR3 reads CASSTRSGVTGELFF. As DNA, the CDR3 is TGTGCCAGCAGCACCCGTAGCGGGGTTACCGGGGAGCTGTTTTTT. The J gene is TRBJ2-2, the V gene TRBV9, with 8 bases that match TRBD2. There are 15 residues in the CDR3. With V trimmed by 4 bases and J by 5 bases, 7 bases remained unmatched. Germline V CDR1 and CDR2: SGDLS, YYNGEE.

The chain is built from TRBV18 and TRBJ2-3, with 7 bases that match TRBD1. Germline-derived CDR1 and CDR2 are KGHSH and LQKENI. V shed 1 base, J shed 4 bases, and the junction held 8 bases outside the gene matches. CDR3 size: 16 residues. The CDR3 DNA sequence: TGTGCCAGCTCACCACGGACGTTCCAGGGGGCAGATACGCAGTATTTT. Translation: CASSPRTFQGADTQYF.

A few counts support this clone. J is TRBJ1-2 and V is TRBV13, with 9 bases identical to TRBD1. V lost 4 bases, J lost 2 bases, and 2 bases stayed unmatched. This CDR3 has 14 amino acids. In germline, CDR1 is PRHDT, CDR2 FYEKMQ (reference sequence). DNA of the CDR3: TGTGCCAGCAGCTCCGACAGGGGGAACTATGGCTACACCTTC. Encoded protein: CASSSDRGNYGYTF. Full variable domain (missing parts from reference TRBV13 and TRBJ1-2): AAGVIQSPRHLIKEKRETATLKCYPIPRHDTVYWYQQGPGQDPQFLISFYEKMQSDKGSIPDRFSAQQFSDYHSELNMSSLELGDSALYFCASSSDRGNYGYTFGSGTRLTVV.

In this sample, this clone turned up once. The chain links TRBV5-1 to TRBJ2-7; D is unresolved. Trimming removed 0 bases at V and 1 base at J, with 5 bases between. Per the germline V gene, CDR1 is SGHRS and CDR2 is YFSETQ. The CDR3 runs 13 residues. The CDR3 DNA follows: TGCGCCAGCAGCTTGGGAAGTTCCTACGAGCAGTACTTC. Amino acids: CASSLGSSYEQYF.